Listed here are 25 T cell receptor beta chains from one sample, sequenced in a study of blood T cell repertoires in COVID-19. The repertoire was sequenced with immunoSEQ multiplex PCR; TCRdb's copy has only in-frame clones and lacks some. The sample consists of more than 95,000 clones, roughly three quarters of them appearing once. Sequenced: peripheral blood. These receptors all come from a man in his forties or fifties with active or convalescent COVID-19.

The table lists this clone with a count of one. The gene calls are TRBV19 and TRBJ2-5, with D possibly matching TRBD1 (6 bases). Germline lookup yields CDR1 LNHDA and CDR2 SQIVND (reference sequence). V was shortened by 5 bases and J by 4 bases, with 14 bases between the two germline ends. The CDR3 is made up of 14 amino acids. CDR3 sequence reads: CASSPLTGIETQYF. Here the CDR3 DNA reads TGTGCCAGTAGTCCCCTTACAGGGATAGAGACCCAGTACTTC.

The table lists this clone with a few counts. The chain carries TRBV19 and TRBJ1-2; no clear D. Germline V gene sequence: CDR1 LNHDA, CDR2 SQIVND (reference sequence). CDR3 length: 12 amino acids. The V end was cut by 9 bases, the J end by 6 bases, with 14 bases between. CDR3 in DNA: TGTGCCAGCGGATGGGCCGCTGATGGCTACACCTTC. Translation gives CASGWAADGYTF.

The V gene is TRBV6-1, the J gene TRBJ1-3; 7 bases align to TRBD1. Germline-derived CDR1 and CDR2 are MNHNS and SASEGT. V shed 2 bases, J shed 4 bases, and the junction held 5 bases outside the gene matches. The CDR3 covers 15 residues. CDR3 nucleotides: TGTGCCAGCAGTGAATCGACAGGGCCGGGAAACACCATATATTTT. Amino acid sequence: CASSESTGPGNTIYF.

This clone was counted a single time. The chain has TRBV28 and TRBJ1-3, with D hard to call. This CDR3 is 16 amino acids long. The germline V gene has CDR1 MDHEN and CDR2 SYDVKM. V lost 6 bases and J lost 1, with 16 bases in between. The CDR3 DNA sequence: TGTGCCAGCAGCCTTTTCCGAGGAGGGTCTGGAAACACCATATATTTT. Translated, it gives CASSLFRGGSGNTIYF.

The V call is TRBV4-2, the J call TRBJ2-3, with 9 bases fitting TRBD2. The V and J ends lost 0 bases and 6 bases, in that order; junction bases with no gene match: 7. This CDR3 spans 16 amino acids. Germline V CDR1 and CDR2: LGHNA, YNFKEQ. Here the CDR3 reads CASSQESSGNGDTQYF. DNA for the CDR3: TGTGCCAGCAGCCAAGAGTCTAGCGGGAATGGGGATACGCAGTATTTT.

This chain joins TRBV2 and TRBJ2-7; D is uncertain. The CDR3 length is 9 residues. Germline values: CDR1 SNHLY, CDR2 FYNNEI. V was cut by 11 bases and J by 3 bases, with 5 bases left in between. The CDR3 region is CAAGYEQYF. DNA of the CDR3: TGTGCCGCCGGCTACGAGCAGTACTTC. Supplemented by reference TRBV2 and TRBJ2-7, the full variable domain reads EPEVTQTPSHQVTQMGQEVILRCVPISNHLYFYWYRQILGQKVEFLVSFYNNEISEKSEIFDDQFSVERPDGSNFTLKIRSTKLEDSAMYFCAAGYEQYFGPGTRLTVT.

As concerns this clone: Additional DNA sequences in this sample encode the identical CDR3. The chain is built from TRBV9 and TRBJ2-5, with TRBD2 as a possible D gene (6 bases). The V gene's germline CDR1 is SGDLS and CDR2 YYNGEE. The CDR3 is made up of 14 amino acids. V was clipped by 0 bases and J by 4 bases, with 10 bases between them. The CDR3 DNA reads as TGTGCCAGCAGCGTAGGTCTGGGGGGAGAGACCCAGTACTTC. Its protein is CASSVGLGGETQYF. The whole variable domain, remainder taken from reference TRBV9 and TRBJ2-5, is DSGVTQTPKHLITATGQRVTLRCSPRSGDLSVYWYQQSLDQGLQFLIQYYNGEERAKGNILERFSAQQFPDLHSELNLSSLELGDSALYFCASSVGLGGETQYFGPGTRLLVL.

The rearrangement links TRBV11-1 to TRBJ2-7; D possibly corresponds to TRBD1 (5 bases). Trimming cost V 1 base and J 0 bases, with 7 bases left between them. CDR3 length: 14 amino acids. Looked up from germline, CDR1 is SGHAT and CDR2 is FQDESV (reference sequence). In nucleotides, the CDR3 is TGTGCCAGCAGCTTAGGACAGAGCTCCTACGAGCAGTACTTC. It yields the protein CASSLGQSSYEQYF.

This clone has at least ten counts. The chain uses TRBV7-8 and TRBJ1-3; TRBD1 matches 8 bases. CDR1 is SGHVS and CDR2 is FQNEAQ in the germline V gene. There are 17 residues in the CDR3. V shed 4 bases and J 6 bases; nucleotides not matched to a gene: 14. The CDR3 nucleotides are TGTGCCAGCAGCTCCCGAAATTACCCGGACAGGGCAAACACCATATATTTT. This encodes CASSSRNYPDRANTIYF.

The chain recombines TRBV18 with TRBJ2-5, with 9 bases that match TRBD1. The V gene end was trimmed by 4 bases and the J gene end by 5 bases; junction bases not matched to a gene: 8. Germline values: CDR1 KGHSH, CDR2 LQKENI. The CDR3 loop spans 15 amino acids. CDR3 amino acids: CASSQDRGRMETQYF. CDR3 coding DNA: TGTGCCAGCTCACAGGACAGGGGAAGGATGGAGACCCAGTACTTC.

The gene calls are TRBV4-1 and TRBJ2-1; 12 positions match TRBD1. The CDR3 covers 15 residues. Germline V CDR1 and CDR2: MGHRA, YSYEKL. The ends lost 3 bases at V and 9 bases at J; junction bases unmatched: 6. The CDR3 protein is CASSQSGTGGSEQFF. CDR3 coding DNA: TGCGCCAGCAGCCAGTCCGGGACAGGGGGCAGTGAGCAGTTCTTC.

This chain connects TRBV19 to TRBJ1-1; possible D gene TRBD1, 6 bases. From germline, CDR1 is LNHDA and CDR2 SQIVND (reference sequence). This CDR3 spans 17 amino acids. V was pared by 0 bases and J by 0 bases, with 14 bases between. The DNA for the CDR3 is TGTGCCAGTAGTATAGACTCATGGGGGACAATGAACACTGAAGCTTTCTTT. Protein product: CASSIDSWGTMNTEAFF.

V is TRBV18 and J is TRBJ1-5, with TRBD1 identical over 7 bases. Germline values: CDR1 KGHSH, CDR2 LQKENI. After removal of 3 bases from V and 3 bases from J, the junction contained 5 bases not matched to a gene. The CDR3 extends over 15 amino acids. The CDR3 sequence is CASSPTRGDNQPQHF. In DNA, the CDR3 is TGTGCCAGCTCACCGACCAGGGGGGACAATCAGCCCCAGCATTTT.

CDR3 sequence (DNA): TGTGCCAGCTCACCACCGGGGACAGGGCTTGGCTACACCTTC. Its protein is CASSPPGTGLGYTF. The chain employs TRBV18 and TRBJ1-2, with TRBD1 identical over 9 bases. J was trimmed by 7 bases and V by 0 bases; bases with no gene match: 3. The CDR3 covers 14 residues. CDR1 is KGHSH, CDR2 LQKENI, per germline.

The chain has TRBV11-3 and TRBJ1-1; no clear D. The ends were cut back, 0 bases at V and 8 bases at J, with 7 bases in the middle. The CDR3 is made up of 12 amino acids. Germline CDR1 SGHNT, CDR2 YENEEA. The chain's CDR3 is CASSLDAGEAFF. In DNA, the CDR3 is TGTGCCAGCAGCTTAGACGCAGGCGAAGCTTTCTTT.

The table lists this clone with a count of one. The rearrangement links TRBV30 to TRBJ2-3, with 15 bases matching TRBD2. The V gene's germline CDR1 is GTSNPN and CDR2 SVGIG (reference sequence). This CDR3 has 14 amino acids. The V gene end was trimmed by 2 bases and the J gene end by 9 bases; junction bases not matched to a gene: 3. CDR3 amino acids: CAWSRTSGGGTQYF. The CDR3 DNA reads TGTGCCTGGAGTCGGACTAGCGGGGGGGGCACGCAGTATTTT. The full variable domain, its missing parts supplied by reference TRBV30 and TRBJ2-3, is SQTIHQWPATLVQPVGSPLSLECTVEGTSNPNLYWYRQAAGRGLQLLFYSVGIGQISSEVPQNLSASRPQDRQFILSSKKLLLSDSGFYLCAWSRTSGGGTQYFGPGTRLTVL.

The chain employs TRBV30 and TRBJ2-1, with D maybe TRBD2 (6 bases). The length of the CDR3 is 14 residues. Germline CDR1 and CDR2: GTSNPN and SVGIG (reference sequence). Trimming took 4 bases from V and 0 from J, leaving 10 bases between them. The CDR3 DNA follows: TGTGCCTGGACCGGGGGACCCTCCTACAATGAGCAGTTCTTC. This sequence encodes CAWTGGPSYNEQFF.

The chain combines TRBV13 with TRBJ1-1; possible D gene TRBD1, 6 bases. CDR3 length equals 14 residues. V was pared by 4 bases and J by 1 base, with 10 bases between. Germline assignment: CDR1 PRHDT and CDR2 FYEKMQ (reference sequence). The CDR3 spells CASSYEQGNTEAFF. The CDR3 nucleotides read TGTGCCAGCAGCTATGAACAGGGGAACACTGAAGCTTTCTTT.

V usage is TRBV7-2 and J usage is TRBJ2-6, with 10 bases lining up with TRBD2. The CDR3 contains 18 residues. Germline CDR1 reads SGHTA; CDR2 reads FQGNSA. With V trimmed by 1 base and J by 1 base, 4 bases remained unmatched. The CDR3 DNA is TGTGCCAGCAGCTTAGGACTAGCGGGTTTTTCTGGGGCCAACGTCCTGACTTTC. Its protein is CASSLGLAGFSGANVLTF. Full variable domain (missing parts from reference TRBV7-2 and TRBJ2-6): GAGVSQSPSNKVTEKGKDVELRCDPISGHTALYWYRQSLGQGLEFLIYFQGNSAPDKSGLPSDRFSAERTGGSVSTLTIQRTQQEDSAVYLCASSLGLAGFSGANVLTFGAGSRLTVL.

This chain connects TRBV10-3 to TRBJ1-2, with D uncertain. The CDR3 is made up of 15 amino acids. Trimming took 0 bases from V and 2 from J, leaving 10 bases between them. The germline gives CDR1 ENHRY, CDR2 SYGVKD. The CDR3 coding sequence is TGTGCCATCAGTGAGTCAGACGGGAGAAACTATGGCTACACCTTC. As protein: CAISESDGRNYGYTF.

This clone was recorded only once. The V call is TRBV28, the J call TRBJ2-7; 8 bases fit TRBD2. CDR1 and CDR2 (germline): MDHEN, SYDVKM. V shed 6 bases and J 11 bases; nucleotides not matched to a gene: 15. This CDR3 is built from 14 residues. In DNA form, the CDR3 reads TGTGCCAGCAGCCTAGTCTTACCGCCCGGGGGGGAGTACTTC. Amino acid sequence: CASSLVLPPGGEYF.

The DNA for the CDR3 is TGCGCCAGCAGCTTAACACAGGGGAACGAAAAACTGTTTTTT. It codes for CASSLTQGNEKLFF. V and J are TRBV5-1 and TRBJ1-4, with TRBD1 identical over 7 bases. This CDR3 contains 14 residues. V trimming: 2 bases; J trimming: 8 bases; junction bases outside the gene matches: 6. The germline gives CDR1 SGHRS, CDR2 YFSETQ.

The chain combines TRBV28 with TRBJ1-1; no definite D call. Trimming stripped 5 bases from V and 5 bases from J, with 9 bases between. CDR1 and CDR2 (germline): MDHEN, SYDVKM. This CDR3 is 12 amino acids long. CDR3: CASSPRRTEAFF. The CDR3 coding sequence is TGTGCCAGCAGTCCCCGGAGGACTGAAGCTTTCTTT.

The chain is built from TRBV29-1 and TRBJ2-1; maybe TRBD1 (5 bases). Deletions cut 7 bases from V and 9 bases from J, with 19 bases between. Looked up from germline, CDR1 is SQVTM and CDR2 is ANQGSEA. CDR3 size: 13 residues. CDR3 in amino acids: CSAGHLGDSEQFF. In DNA, the CDR3 is TGCAGCGCTGGTCATCTAGGGGATAGTGAGCAGTTCTTC.

The DNA of the CDR3 is TGTGCCAGCAGCTTGCCTAGCGGGGGTTACAATGAGCAGTTCTTC. This codes for CASSLPSGGYNEQFF. V usage is TRBV5-4 and J usage is TRBJ2-1; 10 nucleotides line up with TRBD2. Unmatched junction bases numbered 2, after V lost 1 base and J lost 4 bases. The length of the CDR3 is 15 residues. Germline loops: CDR1 SGHNT, CDR2 YYREEE (reference sequence).